The present T cell receptor beta chain was sequenced within a study of early stage breast cancer tumors. Study-wide results and limits: Chain pairing and CD4, CD8 or FOXP3 expression were not captured.

This CDR3 is built from 14 residues. CDR1 SGDLS and CDR2 YYNGEE come from the germline V gene. Trimming pared 0 bases from V and 7 bases from J, leaving 11 bases between. The table came from immunoSEQ multiplex PCR; TCRdb's copy has only in-frame clones and leaves some out. The sample yields tens of thousands of clones, over 80% seen once. On this clone itself: Its matching antigen is unknown.

The sequenced sample consisted of blood. The sequence derives from a person aged 65 to 79 with breast cancer. The chain uses TRBV9 and TRBJ2-1; D remains unclear. The CDR3 loop reads CASSVARQTNEQFF. In DNA, the CDR3 is TGTGCCAGCAGCGTAGCTCGGCAGACTAATGAGCAGTTCTTC.